The next 17 T cell receptor beta chains were all read from a single sample in a study of blood T cell repertoires in COVID-19 (dated by TCRdb to 2019 to 2021). The receptor library was made with the immunoSEQ multiplex PCR assay. This immuneACCESS table, as held by TCRdb, lists in-frame sequences with V and J called but not all clones. Of the missing ones, under half trace to an unresolved V gene in checked studies; the others have no known cause. The sample profile shows over 10,000 clones; about three quarters of them were found once. Approximately 40% of the sample is held by the ten biggest clonotypes. What was sequenced was peripheral blood. These receptors came from a woman aged 80 or older with acute or convalescent COVID-19.

This clone appeared a few times. CDR3 nucleotides: TGTGCCAGCAGCCTAGGGACAGGGTTCTCCTACAATGAGCAGTTCTTC. This translates into CASSLGTGFSYNEQFF. The chain joins TRBV7-9 to TRBJ2-1, with TRBD1 matching 9 bases. CDR1 SEHNR and CDR2 FQNEAQ come from the germline V gene (reference sequence). V was pared by 5 bases and J by 0 bases, with 5 bases of the junction left unmatched. CDR3 length equals 16 residues.

The chain joins TRBV5-8 to TRBJ1-5; the D gene is possibly TRBD1 (6 bases). V shed 2 bases and J shed 0 bases, with 9 bases lying between them. CDR1 is SGHTS, CDR2 YDEGEE, per germline. This CDR3 is 15 amino acids long. CDR3 DNA: TGTGCCAGCAGCTTACAGGGCTTTAGCAATCAGCCCCAGCATTTT. It translates to CASSLQGFSNQPQHF.

This clone was recorded only once. The chain carries TRBV7-3 and TRBJ2-5, with D tentatively TRBD1 (6 bases). The CDR3 contains 14 residues. The germline gives CDR1 SGHTA, CDR2 FQGTGA. The V and J ends lost 2 bases and 5 bases respectively, with 12 bases between them. CDR3 in amino acids: CASSLGTPGETQYF. CDR3 nucleotides: TGTGCCAGCAGCTTAGGGACACCAGGGGAGACCCAGTACTTC.

The CDR3 DNA reads as TGTGCCTCAGGACAGAACACTGAAGCTTTCTTT. Its protein product is CASGQNTEAFF. This rearrangement joins TRBV10-3 to TRBJ1-1, with D tentatively TRBD1 (5 bases). The CDR3 contains 11 residues. The germline V and J ends were trimmed by 11 bases and 1 base, with 8 bases remaining between them. Germline V gives CDR1 ENHRY, CDR2 SYGVKD.

This chain uses TRBV30 with TRBJ1-3; D remains ambiguous. Trimming pared 2 bases from V and 2 bases from J, leaving 10 bases between. Germline V gene sequence: CDR1 GTSNPN, CDR2 SVGIG (reference sequence). This CDR3 spans 14 amino acids. CDR3 amino acids: CAWSREGAGNTIYF. DNA for the CDR3: TGTGCCTGGAGTAGGGAGGGTGCTGGAAACACCATATATTTT.

In nucleotides, the CDR3 is TGTGCCAGCAGTGACAGGGGCTACGAGCAGTACTTC. Encoded protein: CASSDRGYEQYF. The genes are TRBV6-1 and TRBJ2-7; a possible D gene is TRBD1 (6 bases). V lost 3 bases, J lost 3 bases, and 6 bases lay in between. CDR3 length: 12 amino acids. Germline lookup yields CDR1 MNHNS and CDR2 SASEGT.

The chain has TRBV2 and TRBJ1-4, with 7 positions matching TRBD1. Germline V lookup: CDR1 SNHLY, CDR2 FYNNEI. Losses at the gene ends were 8 bases for V and 7 bases for J; bases not matched to a gene: 7. The CDR3 runs to 13 residues. CDR3 sequence reads: CASGGGLVEKLFF. As DNA, the CDR3 is TGTGCCAGCGGAGGGGGCTTAGTTGAAAAACTGTTTTTT.

The chain uses TRBV30 and TRBJ2-7; tentative D call: TRBD2 (5 bases). Germline V gene sequence: CDR1 GTSNPN, CDR2 SVGIG (reference sequence). This CDR3 region has 12 residues. The V and J ends lost 2 bases and 5 bases respectively, with 10 bases between them. The CDR3 DNA sequence: TGTGCCTGGAGTAAACTAGTGGACGAGCAGTACTTC. Protein sequence: CAWSKLVDEQYF.

The chain links TRBV18 to TRBJ1-2, with TRBD1 matching over 7 bases. CDR3 length: 13 amino acids. Losses at the gene ends were 3 bases for V and 7 bases for J; bases not matched to a gene: 5. Germline V lookup: CDR1 KGHSH, CDR2 LQKENI. CDR3: CASSPENRGGYTF. The CDR3 coding sequence is TGTGCCAGCTCACCGGAAAACAGGGGTGGCTACACCTTC.

In its sample, this clone was seen a few times. The chain combines TRBV6-5 with TRBJ2-2, with a tentative D call TRBD1 (6 bases). V was trimmed by 10 bases and J by 6 bases, leaving 12 bases between them. From germline, CDR1 is MNHEY and CDR2 SVGAGI. The CDR3 extends over 12 amino acids. CDR3 region: CATNGQSGELFF. CDR3 sequence (DNA): TGTGCCACCAACGGACAGTCCGGGGAGCTGTTTTTT.

The genes are TRBV27 and TRBJ2-7; D is perhaps TRBD1 (6 bases). V lost 5 bases and J lost 7, with 15 bases in between. CDR1 is MNHEY, CDR2 SMNVEV, per germline (reference sequence). This CDR3 region has 13 residues. CDR3 in DNA: TGTGCCAGCAGTCGAACAGGGATGAGGGAGCAGTACTTC. It encodes CASSRTGMREQYF.

The chain couples TRBV3-1 (or the pseudogene TRBV3-2) to TRBJ2-7, with 7 bases fitting TRBD1. With 1 base clipped from V and 4 bases from J, the junction kept 7 bases outside the gene matches. CDR3 length: 15 amino acids. CDR1 is LGHDT, CDR2 YNNKEL, per germline (reference sequence). The CDR3 loop reads CASSQGETGWYEQYF. The CDR3 DNA reads TGTGCCAGCAGCCAAGGGGAGACAGGGTGGTACGAGCAGTACTTC.

V and J are TRBV19 and TRBJ1-6; perhaps TRBD1 as D (5 bases). The germline V and J ends were trimmed by 4 bases and 6 bases, with 19 bases remaining between them. Germline assignment: CDR1 LNHDA and CDR2 SQIVND (reference sequence). This CDR3 comprises 17 residues. This CDR3 is CASSTNLFRVPNSPLHF. In DNA form, the CDR3 reads TGTGCCAGTAGTACCAACCTCTTCAGGGTCCCTAATTCACCCCTCCACTTT.

V and J are TRBV29-1 and TRBJ2-5; 9 bases match TRBD1. V shed 6 bases and J 5 bases; nucleotides not matched to a gene: 13. Germline V gene lookup returns CDR1 SQVTM and CDR2 ANQGSEA. This CDR3 is built from 15 residues. CDR3 coding DNA: TGCAGCGTCGACCCGGGACAGGGACGCGGGGAGACCCAGTACTTC. It is translated as CSVDPGQGRGETQYF.

This clone is a singleton in its sample. The J gene is TRBJ2-3, the V gene TRBV27; no clear D gene. The CDR3 extends over 12 amino acids. Germline-derived CDR1 and CDR2 are MNHEY and SMNVEV (reference sequence). V was trimmed by 6 bases and J by 6 bases, leaving 10 bases between them. In nucleotides, the CDR3 is TGTGCCAGCAGCAAAAGAGCGGATACGCAGTATTTT. Translating it yields CASSKRADTQYF.

This clone was counted only a few times. This sequence joins TRBV9 and TRBJ2-7; D remains unclear. CDR1 is SGDLS and CDR2 is YYNGEE in the germline V gene. This CDR3 is 14 amino acids long. V was cut by 0 bases and J by 9 bases, with 16 bases left in between. The CDR3 DNA follows: TGTGCCAGCAGCGTAGGTGTGACACCTTTGGTGCAGTACTTC. It yields the protein CASSVGVTPLVQYF.

The genes are TRBV10-1 and TRBJ2-3, with 9 bases matching TRBD2. The V and J ends lost 6 bases and 0 bases, in that order; junction bases with no gene match: 4. Germline loops: CDR1 WNHNN, CDR2 SYGVQD (reference sequence). This CDR3 has 15 residues. The CDR3 loop is CASRASGASTDTQYF. For the CDR3, the DNA is TGCGCCAGCAGAGCTAGCGGGGCTAGCACAGATACGCAGTATTTT.